The clone carrying this T cell receptor beta chain was detected ten times or more. The antigen is not known. The sequenced template was RNA, covering the TCR beta CDR3 region. HTBI primers were used in a first-round RT-PCR, which preceded a second-round multiplex PCR. TCRdb reanalysed the multiplex PCR reads using MiXCR and keeps one entry per CDR3 protein. The table has roughly 1.1 million distinct CDR3 sequences, 35% to 40% seen once. The authors diagnosed from clinical symptoms, serum thyroxine, TRAb, thyroid ultrasound and orbital computed tomography. This entry belongs to a study of Graves' ophthalmopathy and Graves' hyperthyroidism. Overall study results and limits: Researchers report that a 13-signature model separated ophthalmopathy from stable hyperthyroidism, posting 85% to 90% sensitivity and roughly 80% specificity. A majority of expanded thyroid clonotypes exceeding 0.001 frequency were likewise present in blood.

Germline V gene lookup returns CDR1 SEHNR and CDR2 FQNEAQ (reference sequence). V lost 5 bases to trimming and J lost 1 base, with 17 bases between them. This CDR3 is built from 16 residues. The TCR was taken from an adult man with Graves' hyperthyroidism. Specimen: peripheral blood or thyroid tissue (not recorded which). The chain is built from TRBV7-9 and TRBJ1-1; D might be TRBD1 (6 bases). CDR3 sequence reads: CASSPPTGIGNTEAFF. The CDR3 nucleotides read TGTGCCAGCAGCCCCCCAACAGGGATCGGGAACACTGAAGCTTTCTTT.